The clone carrying this TCR beta chain showed up many times. The antigen is undetermined. The sample comes from a study of blood T cells in healthy people across ages. Study at large: Roughly one uniquely barcoded beta molecule per two T cells was captured.

Whole-study findings and limits: In long-lived donors, naive CD4+ cell counts and diversity exceeded those of aged donors.

There are 12 residues in the CDR3. Trimming stripped 0 bases from V and 7 bases from J, with 7 bases between. CDR1 is MNHNS, CDR2 SASEGT, per germline. A sample-barcoded 5' primer and a J-beta primer mix were used in a second PCR of about 6 to 11 cycles. TCRdb re-analysed the 5' RACE reads in MiXCR, keeping a single row per CDR3 protein. Found here are some 1.5 million distinct CDR3 sequences, 28% of them singletons; the top ten hold around 7.7%. Donors each provided 7.5 to 10 milliliters of peripheral blood. The sample taken for sequencing was blood. The sequence was collected from a woman in her 30s in good health. This chain connects TRBV6-1 to TRBJ2-7; D could derive from TRBD1 or TRBD2 (5 bases each). The chain's CDR3 is CASSEAWGEQYF. The CDR3 DNA reads as TGTGCCAGCAGTGAAGCCTGGGGGGAGCAGTACTTC.